This T cell receptor beta chain was recorded in a study of blood T cell repertoires in COVID-19. About the research overall: T cells, B-cell-depleted T cells, or PBMCs provided the cDNA or gDNA that served as material.

The CDR3 is 12 amino acids. Between the trimmed V and J ends, which lost 1 base and 8 bases, there was a span of 5 bases. Germline CDR1 is SNHLY and CDR2 is FYNNEI. Sequencing used immunoSEQ multiplex PCR; TCRdb keeps in-frame clones, though not all of them. The sample lists approximately 310,000 clones, roughly 88% occurring once. In assigning cohorts, the study relied on participant-reported clinical history. The sample taken for sequencing was PBMCs or T cells enriched from blood (not recorded which). The chain employs TRBV2 and TRBJ1-4, with D hard to call. This clonotype was sampled from a man aged 30-40 years who had recovered from COVID-19. The CDR3 protein is CASSEEEEKLFF. The DNA for the CDR3 is TGTGCCAGCAGTGAAGAGGAGGAAAAACTGTTTTTT. Full variable domain (rest looked up from reference TRBV2 and TRBJ1-4): EPEVTQTPSHQVTQMGQEVILRCVPISNHLYFYWYRQILGQKVEFLVSFYNNEISEKSEIFDDQFSVERPDGSNFTLKIRSTKLEDSAMYFCASSEEEEKLFFGSGTQLSVL.